These 6 T cell receptor beta chains came from one sample sequenced in a study of CD4+ T cells in melanoma. The table came from immunoSEQ multiplex PCR; TCRdb's copy has only in-frame clones and leaves some out. Of 9,500 to 10,000 clones listed, more than 60% are singletons. The sequenced sample was cells from a culture (not recorded whether cultured in vitro). The receptors here all came from a human donor with melanoma.

The rearrangement joins TRBV18 to TRBJ1-1; D gene unclear. The CDR3 totals 15 residues. Trimming stripped 1 base from V and 0 bases from J, with 9 bases between. Germline V gives CDR1 KGHSH, CDR2 LQKENI. CDR3 residues: CASSPLGRMNTEAFF. CDR3 sequence (DNA): TGTGCCAGCTCACCACTCGGTCGTATGAACACTGAAGCTTTCTTT.

The gene calls are TRBV11-3 and TRBJ1-1; 7 bases line up with TRBD1. This CDR3 is built from 13 residues. V was clipped by 5 bases and J by 14 bases; unmatched bases: 14. Germline CDR1 is SGHNT and CDR2 is YENEEA. CDR3 nucleotides: TGTGCCAGCAGCATAAACAGGGACAGTGGACAGTTCTTT. It encodes CASSINRDSGQFF.

V usage is TRBV30 and J usage is TRBJ1-5, with 9 bases fitting TRBD1. Trimming cost V 0 bases and J 7 bases; bases outside gene matches: 4. Germline loops: CDR1 GTSNPN, CDR2 SVGIG (reference sequence). CDR3 length equals 14 residues. The CDR3 nucleotides are TGTGCCTGGAGTGTACGACAGGGGGTACAGCCCCAGCATTTT. Translating gives CAWSVRQGVQPQHF. Filled out from reference TRBV30 and TRBJ1-5, the complete variable domain reads SQTIHQWPATLVQPVGSPLSLECTVEGTSNPNLYWYRQAAGRGLQLLFYSVGIGQISSEVPQNLSASRPQDRQFILSSKKLLLSDSGFYLCAWSVRQGVQPQHFGDGTRLSIL.

A single count supports this clone. The chain couples TRBV13 to TRBJ1-2; maybe TRBD1 (5 bases). Deletions cut 4 bases from V and 2 bases from J, with 17 bases between. Germline-derived CDR1 and CDR2 are PRHDT and FYEKMQ (reference sequence). This CDR3 is built from 16 residues. The CDR3 spells CASSWGGEVPNYGYTF. CDR3 bases: TGTGCCAGCAGCTGGGGAGGGGAAGTTCCGAACTATGGCTACACCTTC.

The rearrangement uses TRBV5-1 and TRBJ2-7; D might be TRBD1 (5 bases). The V gene lost 3 bases and the J gene lost 4 bases, with 14 bases spanning the gap. The V gene's germline CDR1 is SGHRS and CDR2 YFSETQ. The CDR3 has 14 residues. CDR3 loop: CASSSRQPSYEQYF. The DNA of the CDR3 is TGCGCCAGCAGCTCCCGACAGCCTTCTTACGAGCAGTACTTC.

V and J are TRBV11-2 and TRBJ2-1, with D perhaps given as TRBD1 or TRBD2 (7 bases each). The CDR3 is 14 residues long. Germline V gives CDR1 SGHAT, CDR2 FQNNGV. With 4 bases removed from V and 7 bases from J, the gap between germline ends came to 14 bases. CDR3 in amino acids: CASSSRQGGNEQFF. The CDR3 DNA follows: TGTGCCAGCAGCTCCAGACAGGGAGGGAATGAGCAGTTCTTC.